Below, one T cell receptor beta chain is given with its context. The protocol was immunoSEQ multiplex PCR, while the TCRdb copy is restricted to in-frame clones and leaves out a portion. The data contain hundreds of thousands of clones, 88% of them singletons. This entry comes from a study of Ad26.COV2.S vaccination and SARS-CoV-2 variants. Germline V CDR1 and CDR2: SGHVS, FQNEAQ. The CDR3 has 16 amino acids. V lost 1 base to trimming and J lost 14 bases, with 21 bases between them. As for treatment: around 19 received Ad26.COV2.S at low or high dose, single or two shots; about 5 received placebo; per-sample allocation not given. Repertoires come from day 63 after the first vaccine or placebo injection.

Sequencing was performed on peripheral blood, taken in a trial of Ad26.COV2.S vaccine versus placebo. The J gene is TRBJ1-6, the V gene TRBV7-8, with D perhaps TRBD1 (5 bases). This clonotype was sampled from a person between 18 and 59 years old who received the Ad26.COV2.S COVID-19 vaccine or a placebo. Here the CDR3 reads CASSLEQNTGRFTLHF. The CDR3 DNA follows: TGTGCCAGCAGCTTAGAGCAGAACACGGGACGGTTCACCCTCCACTTT.